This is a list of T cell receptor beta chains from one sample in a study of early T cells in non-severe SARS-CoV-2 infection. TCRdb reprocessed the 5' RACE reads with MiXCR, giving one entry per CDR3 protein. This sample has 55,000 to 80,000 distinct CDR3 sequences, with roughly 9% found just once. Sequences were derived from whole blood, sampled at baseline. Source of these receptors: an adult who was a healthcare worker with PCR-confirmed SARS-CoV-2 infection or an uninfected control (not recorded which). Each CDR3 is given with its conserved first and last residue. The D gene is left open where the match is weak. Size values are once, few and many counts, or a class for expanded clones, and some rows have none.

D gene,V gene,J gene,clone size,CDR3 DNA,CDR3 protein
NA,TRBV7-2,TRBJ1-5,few,TGTGCCAGCAGCTTAGACGGGTATAGCAATCAGCCCCAGCATTTT,CASSLDGYSNQPQHF
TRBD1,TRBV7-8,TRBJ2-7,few,TGTGCCAGCAGCTTATACAGGGACAGGACCTACGAGCAGTACTTC,CASSLYRDRTYEQYF
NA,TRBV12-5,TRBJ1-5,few,TGTGCTAGTGTTCTAGGTGGGGCGGGAGCACATCAGCCCCAGCATTTT,CASVLGGAGAHQPQHF
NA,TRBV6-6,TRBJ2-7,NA,TGTGCCAGCAGTCGCAGGACGGGACGAGAGTCCGAGCAGTACTTC,CASSRRTGRESEQYF
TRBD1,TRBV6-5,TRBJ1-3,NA,TGTGCCAGCAGCCGGGACAGACCCTCTGGAAACACCATATATTTT,CASSRDRPSGNTIYF
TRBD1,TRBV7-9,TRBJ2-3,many,TGTGCCAGCAGCCGGGACAGGGGCCACTTAGCGCAGTATTTT,CASSRDRGHLAQYF
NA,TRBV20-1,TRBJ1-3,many,TGCAGTGCCCCCACCCCTAGCTCTGGAAACACCATATATTTT,CSAPTPSSGNTIYF
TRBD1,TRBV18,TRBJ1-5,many,TGTGCCAGCTCCTATAGGGCAGGGGGAGTCCCCCGAGGAGCTCAGCCCCAGCATTTT,CASSYRAGGVPRGAQPQHF
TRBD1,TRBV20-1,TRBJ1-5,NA,TGCAGTGCTACCGGGACAGGGGGCAATCAGCCCCAGCATTTT,CSATGTGGNQPQHF
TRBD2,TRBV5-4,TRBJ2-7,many,TGTGCCAGCAGCTTGGGGCCCGGGACTAGCGGGTACGAGCAGTACTTC,CASSLGPGTSGYEQYF
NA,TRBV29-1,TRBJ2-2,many,TGCAGCGCTGGGGGTGGGCATGCGAACACCGGGGAGCTGTTTTTT,CSAGGGHANTGELFF
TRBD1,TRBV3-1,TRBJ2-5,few,TGTGCCAGCAGCCAAGATCTTGCTTTTCCGGGACAGGGGATCGGGACCCAGTACTTC,CASSQDLAFPGQGIGTQYF
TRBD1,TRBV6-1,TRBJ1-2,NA,TGTGCCAGCAGTGATGGGGGAATGGGACAGGGCTCTGGCTACACCTTC,CASSDGGMGQGSGYTF
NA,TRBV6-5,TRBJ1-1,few,TGTGCCAGCAAACGGGGAGAGAACACTGAAGCTTTCTTT,CASKRGENTEAFF
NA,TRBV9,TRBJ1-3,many,TGTGCCAGCAGCGTTCTTGCTAGCGGAAACACCATATATTTT,CASSVLASGNTIYF
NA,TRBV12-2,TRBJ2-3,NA,TGTGCAAGTCGCTTAGTTACGGGGAGACCCACAGATACGCAGTATTTT,CASRLVTGRPTDTQYF
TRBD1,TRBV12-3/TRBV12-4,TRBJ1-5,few,TGTGCCAGCACTACCGGACAGGGGAGGCCCCAGCATTTT,CASTTGQGRPQHF
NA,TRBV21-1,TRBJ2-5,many,TGTGCCAGCAGTCCGGACTGGGGACCGTATTGTGAGACCCAGTACTTC,CASSPDWGPYCETQYF
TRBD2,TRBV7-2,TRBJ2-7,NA,TGTGCCAGCAGCCCCCATTGGACTAGCGGGACCTACGAGCAGTACTTC,CASSPHWTSGTYEQYF
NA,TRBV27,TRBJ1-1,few,TGTGCCAGCAGTTTATCGACAGTTAGAATGAACACTGAAGCTTTCTTT,CASSLSTVRMNTEAFF
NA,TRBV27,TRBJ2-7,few,TGTGCCAGCAGTTCGCAGGGGACTCGCTCCTACGAGCAGTACTTC,CASSSQGTRSYEQYF
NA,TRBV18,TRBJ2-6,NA,TGTGCCAGCTCACCACAGGCGAGCTCTGGGGCCAACGTCCTGACTTTC,CASSPQASSGANVLTF
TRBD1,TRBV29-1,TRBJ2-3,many,TGCAGCGTTGAAGAAGGACAGGGATTAGATACGCAGTATTTT,CSVEEGQGLDTQYF
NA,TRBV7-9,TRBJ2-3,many,TGTGCCACAATTGCCGGCGATACGCAGTATTTT,CATIAGDTQYF
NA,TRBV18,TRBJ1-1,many,TGTGCCAGCTCACCCAGACTAATGAACACTGAAGCTTTCTTT,CASSPRLMNTEAFF
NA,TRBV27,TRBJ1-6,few,TGTGCCAGCAGTCCCGGGTTTGATAATTCACCCCTCCACTTT,CASSPGFDNSPLHF
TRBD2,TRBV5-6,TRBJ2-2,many,TGTGCCAGCAGCTTGGACGCGGGAGGGCCCGGGGAGCTGTTTTTT,CASSLDAGGPGELFF
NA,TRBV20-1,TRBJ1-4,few,TGCAGTGCTAGAGATAGGGGGGCTGACGAAAAACTGTTTTTT,CSARDRGADEKLFF
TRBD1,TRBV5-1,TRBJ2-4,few,TGCGCCAGCATGACAGGGGACCAAAACATTCAGTACTTC,CASMTGDQNIQYF
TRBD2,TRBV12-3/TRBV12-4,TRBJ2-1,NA,TGTGCCAGCAGTTTCGGGCTAGCGGGGGCCTCCTACAATGAGCAGTTCTTC,CASSFGLAGASYNEQFF
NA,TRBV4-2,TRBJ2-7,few,TGTGCCAGCAGCCTGGAGCAGGGCTACTCCGAGCAGTACTTC,CASSLEQGYSEQYF
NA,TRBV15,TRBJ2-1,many,TGTGCCACCAGCCTGGGGTACAATGAGCAGTTCTTC,CATSLGYNEQFF
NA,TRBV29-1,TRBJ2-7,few,TGCAGCGTTGTAGACGGGGGCGGGCAGTACTTC,CSVVDGGGQYF
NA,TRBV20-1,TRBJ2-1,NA,TGCAGCTGGGTAGCGGACTACAATGAGCAGTTCTTC,CSWVADYNEQFF
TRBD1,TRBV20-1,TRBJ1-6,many,TGCAGTGCGCTGGGACAGATCGTCGGTTCACCCCTCCACTTT,CSALGQIVGSPLHF
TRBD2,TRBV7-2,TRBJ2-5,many,TGTGCCAGCAGCTTACCAGCGGGAGGGCCGGGTGAGACCCAGTACTTC,CASSLPAGGPGETQYF
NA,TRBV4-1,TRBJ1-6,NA,TGCGCCAGCAGCCAATCTGGGTATGATTCACCCCTCCACTTT,CASSQSGYDSPLHF
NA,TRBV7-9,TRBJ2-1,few,TGTGCCAGCAGCTTAGTTGGGACACCCCTTCGCGATGAGCAGTTCTTC,CASSLVGTPLRDEQFF
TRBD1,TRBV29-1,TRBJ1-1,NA,TGCAGCGCCCAGGCAGGGGGCCAGAACACTGAAGCTTTCTTT,CSAQAGGQNTEAFF
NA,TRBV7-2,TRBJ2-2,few,TGTGCCAGCAGCCAGAGGGCCACAAGCACCGGGGAGCTGTTTTTT,CASSQRATSTGELFF
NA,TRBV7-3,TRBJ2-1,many,TGTGCCAGCAGCTACTCAGGGGCAGGAGGTGAGCAGTTCTTC,CASSYSGAGGEQFF
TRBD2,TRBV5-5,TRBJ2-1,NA,TGTGCCAGCAGCTTAGCGGGAGATCTCAATGAGCAGTTCTTC,CASSLAGDLNEQFF
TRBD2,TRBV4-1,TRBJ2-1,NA,TGCGCCAGCAGCCAGGTAGCGGGAGTAACCTACAATGAGCAGTTCTTC,CASSQVAGVTYNEQFF
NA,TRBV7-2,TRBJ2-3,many,TGTGCCAGCATGAGCGGGCTAAAAAGCACAGATACGCAGTATTTT,CASMSGLKSTDTQYF
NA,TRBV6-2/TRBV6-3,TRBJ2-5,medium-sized,TGTGCCAGCAGTTACGGGGAATGGACCTTC,CASSYGEWTF
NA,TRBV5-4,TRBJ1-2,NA,TGTGCCAGCAGCTTGGCCGCAGGGCAGGACTATGGCTACACCTTC,CASSLAAGQDYGYTF
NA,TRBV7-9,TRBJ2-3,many,TGTGCCAGCAGCTTAGGACAGGCCACAGATACGCAGTATTTT,CASSLGQATDTQYF